These 13 T cell receptor beta chains share one sample of origin, sequenced in a study of PD-1 blockade in classical Hodgkin lymphoma. Time point indicated: cycle 4 day 1 (C4D1), after more than five weeks of nivolumab. Every patient had relapsed following autologous stem cell transplantation, and cohorts differed in brentuximab vedotin exposure. It was by magnetic negative selection that CD4+ T cells were purified from thawed PBMCs. Only in-frame clones appear in the TCRdb table, and some are missing; sequencing was by immunoSEQ multiplex PCR. The repertoire includes about 30,000 clones, 80% to 90% of them detected once, and around 0.6% sits in the top ten. Specimen: CD4+ T cells from blood, collected before the fourth cycle of nivolumab. Receptors originate from a human donor with classical Hodgkin lymphoma.

This sequence joins TRBV5-1 and TRBJ2-7; D call uncertain. The CDR3 runs 13 residues. The ends were cut back, 1 base at V and 3 bases at J, with 8 bases in the middle. CDR1 is SGHRS, CDR2 YFSETQ, per germline. The DNA of the CDR3 is TGCGCCAGCAGCTTGAGGACGGTCTACGAGCAGTACTTC. This sequence encodes CASSLRTVYEQYF.

The genes are TRBV5-1 and TRBJ2-7, with D possibly TRBD1 on 6 matching bases. Germline V gene lookup returns CDR1 SGHRS and CDR2 YFSETQ. V dropped 6 bases and J dropped 2 bases, with 12 bases sitting between them. This CDR3 is built from 13 residues. CDR3 amino acids: CASKEQGTYEQYF. DNA for the CDR3: TGCGCCAGCAAGGAACAGGGAACCTACGAGCAGTACTTC.

This sequence joins TRBV21-1 and TRBJ2-2. TRBV21-1 is marked as a pseudogene. CDR3 length equals 19 residues. The CDR3 loop reads CASSKRDGETYQNTGELFF. The CDR3 bases are TGTGCCAGCAGCAAACGGGACGGGGAAACATACCAGAACACCGGGGAGCTGTTTTTT.

V and J are TRBV2 and TRBJ2-1; 7 nucleotides match TRBD2. J was trimmed by 0 bases and V by 8 bases; bases with no gene match: 4. Germline CDR1 and CDR2: SNHLY and FYNNEI. This CDR3 has 14 residues. The CDR3 spells CASLERGSYNEQFF. DNA of the CDR3: TGTGCCAGCCTTGAGCGGGGCTCCTACAATGAGCAGTTCTTC. Combining the CDR3 with reference TRBV2 and TRBJ2-1 gives the whole variable domain EPEVTQTPSHQVTQMGQEVILRCVPISNHLYFYWYRQILGQKVEFLVSFYNNEISEKSEIFDDQFSVERPDGSNFTLKIRSTKLEDSAMYFCASLERGSYNEQFFGPGTRLTVL.

The chain employs TRBV5-1 and TRBJ1-1; D is uncertain. Germline-derived CDR1 and CDR2 are SGHRS and YFSETQ. The CDR3 length is 14 residues. V lost 0 bases to trimming and J lost 0 bases, with 6 bases between them. In nucleotides, the CDR3 is TGCGCCAGCAGCTTGGAGTTAATGAACACTGAAGCTTTCTTT. Protein: CASSLELMNTEAFF.

The chain recombines TRBV10-3 with TRBJ1-4, with D possibly TRBD1 on 5 matching bases. The CDR3 consists of 14 residues. Germline-derived CDR1 and CDR2 are ENHRY and SYGVKD. The germline V and J ends were trimmed by 6 bases and 6 bases, with 14 bases remaining between them. The CDR3 bases are TGTGCCATCAGCGGGGGAGGGAATGATGAAAAACTGTTTTTT. Protein sequence: CAISGGGNDEKLFF.

V is TRBV6-6 and J is TRBJ2-7; D might be TRBD2 (6 bases). V was shortened by 2 bases and J by 2 bases, with 13 bases between the two germline ends. The CDR3 is made up of 15 amino acids. Germline V gives CDR1 MNHNY, CDR2 SVGAGI (reference sequence). This CDR3 is CASSYGGTATYEQYF. CDR3 nucleotide sequence: TGTGCCAGCAGTTACGGCGGGACGGCAACCTACGAGCAGTACTTC.

With respect to this clone: Other DNA sequences from this sample encode an identical CDR3 as well. The V and J genes are TRBV7-9 and TRBJ2-5, with D tentatively TRBD2 (6 bases). The CDR3 spans 14 residues. CDR1 and CDR2 from the germline V gene are SEHNR and FQNEAQ (reference sequence). Trimming took off 5 bases at V and 0 bases at J, with 10 bases between the two ends. The CDR3 DNA reads TGTGCCAGCAGCCTCCGACTAGACCAAGAGACCCAGTACTTC. It encodes CASSLRLDQETQYF.

This chain connects TRBV7-8 to TRBJ1-5; D call uncertain. V dropped 3 bases and J dropped 7 bases, with 10 bases sitting between them. There are 13 residues in the CDR3. Germline loops: CDR1 SGHVS, CDR2 FQNEAQ. The CDR3 DNA is TGTGCCAGCAGCTTGTTTCCGGGGCAGCCCCAGCATTTT. It is translated as CASSLFPGQPQHF.

This chain connects TRBV5-1 to TRBJ1-1; D is possibly TRBD1 (5 bases). Germline CDR1 reads SGHRS; CDR2 reads YFSETQ. The CDR3 runs 14 residues. Trimming stripped 4 bases from V and 2 bases from J, with 12 bases between. In nucleotides, the CDR3 is TGCGCCAGCAGCGGGGCGCAGGGTAACACTGAAGCTTTCTTT. It translates to CASSGAQGNTEAFF.

The table lists this clone with a count of one. The genes are TRBV4-1 and TRBJ2-1; TRBD2 aligns across 12 bases. This CDR3 spans 20 amino acids. In germline, CDR1 is MGHRA, CDR2 YSYEKL. The junction had 9 bases not matched to a gene; V was cut back by 0 bases and J by 0 bases. CDR3 coding DNA: TGCGCCAGCAGCCAAGATGGGCTAGCGGGGGGGGCTAGCTCCTACAATGAGCAGTTCTTC. Its translation is CASSQDGLAGGASSYNEQFF.

The chain is built from TRBV5-8 and TRBJ2-6, with D unresolved. This CDR3 comprises 15 residues. Germline V gives CDR1 SGHTS, CDR2 YDEGEE. Trimming took off 1 base at V and 4 bases at J, with 9 bases between the two ends. CDR3 DNA sequence: TGTGCCAGCAGCTTGTGGTCGGCCGGGGCCAACGTCCTGACTTTC. It codes for CASSLWSAGANVLTF.

This rearrangement joins TRBV6-6 to TRBJ2-5, with a tentative D call TRBD1 (6 bases). There are 15 residues in the CDR3. The germline V gene has CDR1 MNHNY and CDR2 SVGAGI (reference sequence). Trimming removed 0 bases at V and 3 bases at J, with 11 bases between. The CDR3 sequence: CASSYSGQNEETQYF. The DNA of the CDR3 is TGTGCCAGCAGTTACTCCGGACAGAACGAAGAGACCCAGTACTTC.